The following is a TCR beta chain sequence with its context. This sample is drawn from a study of blood T cell repertoires in COVID-19. Overall study context: Material from acute and convalescent COVID-19 was sourced from the United States, Italy and Spain. In each case, the material was cDNA or gDNA derived from T cells, B-cell-depleted T cells, or PBMCs.

There are 15 residues in the CDR3. V was pared by 7 bases and J by 1 base, with 9 bases of the junction left unmatched. Germline assignment: CDR1 GTSNPN and CDR2 SVGIG (reference sequence). Original handling: Scientists estimated how many nucleated cells there were by amplifying reference gene primers. Only in-frame clones appear in the TCRdb table, and some are missing; sequencing was by immunoSEQ multiplex PCR. The V and J calls and the clone size are those of that table, but D and trimming were determined from the DNA. The sample records roughly 200,000 clones, roughly 89% being singletons. The TCR comes from a middle-aged man with acute or convalescent COVID-19. The rearrangement joins TRBV30 to TRBJ1-2; the match to TRBD1 covers 10 bases. The sequenced material came from peripheral blood. The CDR3 sequence: CASLARDRGNYGYTF. The DNA for the CDR3 is TGTGCCTCGTTAGCCCGGGACAGGGGTAACTATGGCTACACCTTC.